These 9 T cell receptor beta chains were all obtained from the same sample, sequenced in a study of beta chain features in type 1 diabetes. Points from the study as a whole: Among patients with Type 1 diabetes, TCRB CDR3s were moderately but significantly shorter in every one of the four CD4+ subsets.

The isolated RNA, all of it, was reverse transcribed, so expressed TCRB transcripts were what got sequenced. Sequencing used immunoSEQ multiplex PCR; TCRdb keeps in-frame clones, though not all of them. The data show some 700,000 clones, 13% seen once. The antigens for these receptors are not known. Sequencing used naive CD4+ T cells from blood. The receptors derive from a man aged 18 to 35 with type 1 diabetes.

This chain uses TRBV28 with TRBJ1-1; unclear D gene. Trimming removed 3 bases at V and 7 bases at J, with 15 bases between. The CDR3 sequence is 14 residues long. The germline V gene has CDR1 MDHEN and CDR2 SYDVKM. The CDR3 is CASSLGGELGEAFF. Written as DNA, the CDR3 is TGTGCCAGCAGTTTGGGTGGGGAGTTGGGTGAAGCTTTCTTT.

The chain carries TRBV6-1 and TRBJ2-5, with a weak D call TRBD2 (7 bases). CDR1 MNHNS and CDR2 SASEGT come from the germline V gene. The V gene lost 8 bases and the J gene lost 3 bases, with 13 bases spanning the gap. The CDR3 spans 13 residues. DNA of the CDR3: TGTGCCAGCGGGACAAGCGGGGAAGAGACCCAGTACTTC. Translating it yields CASGTSGEETQYF.

The chain carries TRBV7-2 and TRBJ1-1, with D perhaps matching TRBD1 (5 bases). The length of the CDR3 is 15 residues. The ends were cut back, 0 bases at V and 2 bases at J, with 10 bases in the middle. Germline CDR1 SGHTA, CDR2 FQGNSA. This chain's CDR3 is CASSLAGTLNTEAFF. Here the CDR3 DNA reads TGTGCCAGCAGCTTAGCAGGGACCTTAAACACTGAAGCTTTCTTT.

This clone was seen more than once but under ten times. The chain carries TRBV7-9 and TRBJ2-2; D is uncertain. V dropped 1 base and J dropped 6 bases, with 9 bases sitting between them. Germline V gene sequence: CDR1 SEHNR, CDR2 FQNEAQ (reference sequence). CDR3 length equals 14 residues. The CDR3 nucleotides are TGTGCCAGCAGCTTAGGGTTCGAAGCCGGGGAGCTGTTTTTT. Protein sequence: CASSLGFEAGELFF. The full variable domain, rest sourced from reference TRBV7-9 and TRBJ2-2, is DTGVSQNPRHKITKRGQNVTFRCDPISEHNRLYWYRQTLGQGPEFLTYFQNEAQLEKSRLLSDRFSAERPKGSFSTLEIQRTEQGDSAMYLCASSLGFEAGELFFGEGSRLTVL.

This clone was counted a few times. The V call is TRBV6-6, the J call TRBJ2-7; 7 positions match TRBD1. Per germline, CDR1 MNHNY and CDR2 SVGAGI (reference sequence). This CDR3 has 16 amino acids. With 0 bases clipped from V and 2 bases from J, the junction kept 7 bases outside the gene matches. DNA for the CDR3: TGTGCCAGCAGTTACTCTTACAGGGGTGCAACCTACGAGCAGTACTTC. This sequence encodes CASSYSYRGATYEQYF.

The V and J genes are TRBV25-1 and TRBJ1-3; 8 bases align to TRBD1. This CDR3 comprises 15 residues. V was pared by 4 bases and J by 2 bases, with 4 bases of the junction left unmatched. Germline lookup yields CDR1 MGHDK and CDR2 SYGVNS. The CDR3 bases are TGTGCCAGCAGTGCCTCAGGGGGCCCTGGAAACACCATATATTTT. Its protein is CASSASGGPGNTIYF.

The V gene is TRBV19, the J gene TRBJ1-1, with no clear D. With 2 bases removed from V and 0 bases from J, the gap between germline ends came to 16 bases. The CDR3 totals 17 residues. Per germline, CDR1 LNHDA and CDR2 SQIVND (reference sequence). The CDR3 reads CASSITVSIGVNTEAFF. For the CDR3, the DNA is TGTGCCAGTAGTATAACAGTCTCGATTGGGGTGAACACTGAAGCTTTCTTT. Together with reference TRBV19 and TRBJ1-1, the CDR3 gives the full variable domain: DGGITQSPKYLFRKEGQNVTLSCEQNLNHDAMYWYRQDPGQGLRLIYYSQIVNDFQKGDIAEGYSVSREKKESFPLTVTSAQKNPTAFYLCASSITVSIGVNTEAFFGQGTRLTVV.

This chain uses TRBV7-6 with TRBJ1-2; weak D call: TRBD1 (5 bases). Trimming cost V 5 bases and J 7 bases, with 20 bases left between them. Germline CDR1 SGHVS, CDR2 FNYEAQ. This CDR3 has 15 residues. Here the CDR3 DNA reads TGTGCCAGCAGCCAATCGTACAACGGGGACGCTGGCTACACCTTC. Translated, it gives CASSQSYNGDAGYTF.

The J gene is TRBJ1-1, the V gene TRBV10-3, with TRBD1 identical over 10 bases. The junction had 4 bases not matched to a gene; V was cut back by 0 bases and J by 0 bases. The CDR3 runs 17 residues. CDR1 ENHRY and CDR2 SYGVKD come from the germline V gene. As DNA, the CDR3 is TGTGCCATCAGTGAGTCCTTGGACAGGGGGGTGAACACTGAAGCTTTCTTT. Protein sequence: CAISESLDRGVNTEAFF.